This T cell receptor beta chain was sequenced during a study of shared clonotypes between healthy human individuals. As regards this clone: Its cognate antigen is unknown.

This table comes from immunoSEQ multiplex PCR, and its TCRdb copy is limited to in-frame clones, with some not included. The sample comprises fewer than 1.8 million clones, 98% of which are singletons, and roughly 0.36% rests with the top ten. Germline V gene sequence: CDR1 SGHAT, CDR2 FQNNGV. The CDR3 runs 13 residues. V was pared by 5 bases and J by 2 bases, with 2 bases of the junction left unmatched. Overall study findings and caveats: Sampling covered nothing but blood. Tissue TCR repertoires likely differ from those found in blood.

The source is a man aged 25-45 years in good health. The chain recombines TRBV11-2 with TRBJ1-1; 7 bases are shared with TRBD1. Sequencing input: naive CD4+ T cells sorted from blood. As to subset: CD45RA+ positively selected. DNA for the CDR3: TGTGCCAGCAGCGGGGACAGAAACACTGAAGCTTTCTTT. Residues: CASSGDRNTEAFF.